This TCR beta chain was captured by sequencing in a study of shared clonotypes between healthy human individuals. Study-wide background: Sampling drew on donors who were two women and a few men aged 18 to 49.

Germline loops: CDR1 MNHEY, CDR2 SVGAGI. The CDR3 sequence is 16 residues long. The trim removed 2 bases at V and 5 bases at J, leaving 9 bases unmatched. Concerning this clone itself: Its antigen is not known.

Naive CD8 isolation took CD45RO-negative cells positively selected for CCR7 and excluded terminally differentiated effector memory CD45RA+ cells. Healthy HIV-negative adults with no recent acute infections or vaccinations were recruited as donors. Study-wide results and limits: Investigators expected sequencing depth to affect clonotype sharing among donors. Several donors had around 5% of their naive CD4 clonotypes in common.

TCRdb keeps only in-frame clones here, not all; method: immunoSEQ multiplex PCR. Here the sample spans around 1.9 million clones, about 93% being singletons. Material for sequencing was naive CD8+ T cells from PBMCs. The chain is built from TRBV6-5 and TRBJ1-2; TRBD1 matches at 9 bases. The receptor was derived from a man between 18 and 29 years old in good health. Some clones in this sample may be carry-over from other donors' samples. The DNA for the CDR3 is TGTGCCAGCAGTTACGGGGGATCCGGACAGGGGTATGGCTACACCTTC. Protein sequence: CASSYGGSGQGYGYTF.